The rows below give T cell receptor beta chains drawn from one sample of a study of vaccination and CD4 T cells after COVID-19. The antigens for these receptors are not known. A single record per CDR3 protein comes from TCRdb applying MiXCR to the PCR reads. The table lists about 3,000 distinct CDR3 sequences, 25% to 40% of them singletons. The specimen sequenced was CD4+ T cells from blood, cultured in vitro. All receptors derive from a human donor who had recovered from COVID-19. The CDR3 runs from the conserved cysteine through the conserved F or W.

v_call	cdr3_length	cdr3_aa
TRBV15	12	CATSRPGYEQYF
TRBV19	13	CASSIRLDQPQHF
TRBV14	18	CASSPSTLWGGKSYEQYF
TRBV6-1	15	CASRTGTGDNQPQHF
TRBV5-4	16	CASSLASGGSTDTQYF
TRBV7-7	13	CASSLSPAGELFF
TRBV30	14	CACHLYSGANVLTF
TRBV29-1	13	CSVGTGTNYGYTF
TRBV6-1	13	CAGRTGYTGELFF
TRBV6-1	13	CASSGAGAGELFF
TRBV30	13	CAWSAEITQTQYF
TRBV5-1	12	CASSEAMETQYF
TRBV7-9	16	CASSFGDGGMKETQYF
TRBV20-1	11	CSASGGNEQFF
TRBV19	14	CASRPQGARKGYTF
TRBV30	11	CAWSLENEQFF
TRBV18	14	CASSTTGQGYGYTF